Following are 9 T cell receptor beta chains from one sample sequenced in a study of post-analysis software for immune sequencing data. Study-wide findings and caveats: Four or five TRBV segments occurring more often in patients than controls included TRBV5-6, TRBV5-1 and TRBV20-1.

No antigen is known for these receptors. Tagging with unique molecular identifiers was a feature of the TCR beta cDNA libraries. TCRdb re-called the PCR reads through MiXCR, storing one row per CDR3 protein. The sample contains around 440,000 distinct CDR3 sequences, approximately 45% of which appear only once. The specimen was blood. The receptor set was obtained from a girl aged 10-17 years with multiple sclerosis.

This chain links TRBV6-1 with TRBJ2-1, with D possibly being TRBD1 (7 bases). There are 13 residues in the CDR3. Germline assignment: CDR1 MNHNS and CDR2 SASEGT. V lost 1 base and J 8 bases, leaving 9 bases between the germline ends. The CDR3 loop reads CASSEGRGHEQFF. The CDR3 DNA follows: TGTGCCAGCAGTGAAGGGAGGGGGCATGAGCAGTTCTTC.

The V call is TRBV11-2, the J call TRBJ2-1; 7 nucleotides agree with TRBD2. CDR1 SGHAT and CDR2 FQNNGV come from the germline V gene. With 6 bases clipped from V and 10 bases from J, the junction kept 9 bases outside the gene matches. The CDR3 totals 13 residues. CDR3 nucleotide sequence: TGTGCCAGCAGAACACTAGCGCTGGACGAGCAGTTCTTC. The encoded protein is CASRTLALDEQFF.

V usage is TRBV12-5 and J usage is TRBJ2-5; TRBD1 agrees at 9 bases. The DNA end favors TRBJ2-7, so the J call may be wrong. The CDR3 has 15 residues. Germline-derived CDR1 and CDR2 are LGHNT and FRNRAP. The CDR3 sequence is CASGLVRGQGFEQYF. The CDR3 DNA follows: TGTGCTAGTGGTTTGGTACGAGGACAGGGGTTCGAGCAGTACTTC.

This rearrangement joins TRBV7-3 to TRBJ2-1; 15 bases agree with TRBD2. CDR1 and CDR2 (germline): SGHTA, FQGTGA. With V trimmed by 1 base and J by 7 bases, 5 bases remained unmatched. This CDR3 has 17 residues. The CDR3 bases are TGTGCCAGCAGCTTAAAGGGGGGACTAGCGGGAGGAAATGAGCAGTTCTTC. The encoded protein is CASSLKGGLAGGNEQFF.

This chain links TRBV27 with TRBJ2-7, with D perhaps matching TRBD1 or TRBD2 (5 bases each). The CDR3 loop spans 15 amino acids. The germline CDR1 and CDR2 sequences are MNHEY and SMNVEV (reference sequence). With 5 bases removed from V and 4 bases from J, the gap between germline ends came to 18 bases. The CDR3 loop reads CASSGTDRLGYEQYF. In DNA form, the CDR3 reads TGTGCCAGCAGTGGGACGGACCGTCTCGGGTACGAGCAGTACTTC.

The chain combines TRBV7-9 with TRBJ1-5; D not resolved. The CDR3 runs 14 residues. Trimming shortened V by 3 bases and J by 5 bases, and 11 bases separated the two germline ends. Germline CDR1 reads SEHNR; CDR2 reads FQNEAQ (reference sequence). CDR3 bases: TGTGCCAGCAGCTTGGGTCCCGTATATCAGCCCCAGCATTTT. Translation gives CASSLGPVYQPQHF. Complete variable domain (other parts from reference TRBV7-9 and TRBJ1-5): DTGVSQNPRHKITKRGQNVTFRCDPISEHNRLYWYRQTLGQGPEFLTYFQNEAQLEKSRLLSDRFSAERPKGSFSTLEIQRTEQGDSAMYLCASSLGPVYQPQHFGDGTRLSIL.

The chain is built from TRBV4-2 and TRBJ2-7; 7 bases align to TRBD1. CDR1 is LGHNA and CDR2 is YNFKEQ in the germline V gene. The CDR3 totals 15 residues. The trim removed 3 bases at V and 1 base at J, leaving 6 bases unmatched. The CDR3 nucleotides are TGTGCCAGCAGCCAGGCCGGGACAGAATCCTACGAGCAGTACTTC. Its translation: CASSQAGTESYEQYF.

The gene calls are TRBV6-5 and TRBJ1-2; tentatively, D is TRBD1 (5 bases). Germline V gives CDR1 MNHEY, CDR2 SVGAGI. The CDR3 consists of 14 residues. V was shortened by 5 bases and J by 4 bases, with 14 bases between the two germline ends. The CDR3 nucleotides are TGTGCCAGCAGTAGATCCGGGACCCGCTATGGCTACACCTTC. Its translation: CASSRSGTRYGYTF.

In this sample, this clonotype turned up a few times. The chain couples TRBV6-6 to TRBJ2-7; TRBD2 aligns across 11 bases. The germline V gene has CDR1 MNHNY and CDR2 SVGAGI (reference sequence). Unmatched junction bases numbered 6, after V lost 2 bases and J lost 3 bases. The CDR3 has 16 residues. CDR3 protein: CASSYPTGTSGYEQYF. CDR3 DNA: TGTGCCAGCAGTTACCCCACCGGGACTAGCGGCTACGAGCAGTACTTC.